This T cell receptor (beta chain) derives from a study of blood T cell repertoires in COVID-19. Study background: Sites across the United States, Italy and Spain contributed samples from acute and convalescent COVID-19.

Per the authors' pipeline: For nucleated cells, counts were estimated from reference gene primer amplification. Assay: immunoSEQ multiplex PCR; the TCRdb copy retains only in-frame clones and omits some. V and J calls and clone size are those listed in that table; D and trimming were worked out from the DNA. The sample includes about 130,000 clones, about 79% seen only once; the top ten take about 17%. The CDR3 length is 14 residues. CDR1 WNHNN and CDR2 SYGVQD come from the germline V gene (reference sequence). Trimming left V 2 bases short and J 4 bases short, with 9 bases between. The chain employs TRBV10-1 and TRBJ2-1; the D gene is possibly TRBD2 (5 bases). This TCR derives from a woman aged 50 to 60 with acute or convalescent COVID-19. Material for sequencing was peripheral blood. The CDR3 reads CASSEPGTYNEQFF. The CDR3 DNA sequence: TGCGCCAGCAGTGAGCCGGGAACATACAATGAGCAGTTCTTC.